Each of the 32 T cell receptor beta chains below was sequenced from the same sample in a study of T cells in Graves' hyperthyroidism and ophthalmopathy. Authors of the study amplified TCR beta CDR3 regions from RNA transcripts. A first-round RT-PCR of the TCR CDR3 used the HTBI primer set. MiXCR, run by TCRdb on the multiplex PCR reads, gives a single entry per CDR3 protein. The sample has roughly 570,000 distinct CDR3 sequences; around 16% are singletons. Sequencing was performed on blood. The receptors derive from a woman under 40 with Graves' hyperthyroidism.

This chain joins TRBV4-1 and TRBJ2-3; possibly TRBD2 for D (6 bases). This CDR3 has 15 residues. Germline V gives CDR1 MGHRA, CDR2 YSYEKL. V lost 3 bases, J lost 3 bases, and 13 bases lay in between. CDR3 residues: CASSQWDSQTDTQYF. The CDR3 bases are TGCGCCAGCAGCCAGTGGGACTCACAAACAGATACGCAGTATTTT.

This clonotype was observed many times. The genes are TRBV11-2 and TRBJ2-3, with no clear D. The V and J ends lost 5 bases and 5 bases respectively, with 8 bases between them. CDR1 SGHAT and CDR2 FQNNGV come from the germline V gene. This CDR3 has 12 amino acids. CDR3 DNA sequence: TGTGCCAGCAGCCTAGGAGTAGATACGCAGTATTTT. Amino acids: CASSLGVDTQYF.

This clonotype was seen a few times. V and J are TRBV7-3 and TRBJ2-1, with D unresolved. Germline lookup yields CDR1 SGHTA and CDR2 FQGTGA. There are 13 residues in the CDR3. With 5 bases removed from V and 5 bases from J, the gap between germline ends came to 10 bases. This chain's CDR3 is CASSKGSHNEQFF. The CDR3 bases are TGTGCCAGCAGCAAGGGATCCCACAATGAGCAGTTCTTC.

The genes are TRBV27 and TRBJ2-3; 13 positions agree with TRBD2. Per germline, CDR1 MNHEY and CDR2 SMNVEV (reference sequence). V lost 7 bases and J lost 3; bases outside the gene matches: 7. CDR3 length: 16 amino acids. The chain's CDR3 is CASTPGTSGDTDTQYF. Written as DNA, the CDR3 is TGTGCCAGCACACCCGGGACTAGCGGGGATACAGATACGCAGTATTTT.

The CDR3 region is CASSTSENPGELFF. In nucleotides, the CDR3 is TGTGCCAGCAGCACTAGCGAGAATCCCGGGGAGCTGTTTTTT. The V and J genes are TRBV6-1 and TRBJ2-2, with TRBD2 matching 7 bases. The CDR3 has 14 amino acids. V lost 6 bases, J lost 6 bases, and 7 bases stayed unmatched. The germline CDR1 and CDR2 sequences are MNHNS and SASEGT.

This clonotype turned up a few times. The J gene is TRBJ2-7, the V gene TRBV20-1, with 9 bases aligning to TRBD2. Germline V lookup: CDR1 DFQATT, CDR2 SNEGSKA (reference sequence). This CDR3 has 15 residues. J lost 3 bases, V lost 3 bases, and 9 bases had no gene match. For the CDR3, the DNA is TGCAGTGCTAGGCCCCACGCTAGCGGGAACTACGAGCAGTACTTC. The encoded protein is CSARPHASGNYEQYF.

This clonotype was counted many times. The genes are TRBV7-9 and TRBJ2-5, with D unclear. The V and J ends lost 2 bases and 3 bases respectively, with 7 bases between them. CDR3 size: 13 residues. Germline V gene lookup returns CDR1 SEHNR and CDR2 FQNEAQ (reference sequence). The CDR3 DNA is TGTGCCAGCAGCTTAAGGGTGGAAGAGACCCAGTACTTC. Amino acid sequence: CASSLRVEETQYF.

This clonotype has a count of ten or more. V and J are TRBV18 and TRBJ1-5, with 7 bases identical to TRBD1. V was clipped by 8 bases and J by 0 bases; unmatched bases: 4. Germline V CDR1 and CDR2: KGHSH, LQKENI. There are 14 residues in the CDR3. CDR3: CASSPGGSNQPQHF. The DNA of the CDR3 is TGTGCCAGCAGCCCAGGGGGTAGCAATCAGCCCCAGCATTTT.

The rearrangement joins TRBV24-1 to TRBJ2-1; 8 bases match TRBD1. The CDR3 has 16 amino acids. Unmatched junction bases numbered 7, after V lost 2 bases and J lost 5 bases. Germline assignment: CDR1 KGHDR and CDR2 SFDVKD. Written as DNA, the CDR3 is TGTGCCACCAGTGATTCCGGGACAGGAGGCCACAATGAGCAGTTCTTC. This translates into CATSDSGTGGHNEQFF.

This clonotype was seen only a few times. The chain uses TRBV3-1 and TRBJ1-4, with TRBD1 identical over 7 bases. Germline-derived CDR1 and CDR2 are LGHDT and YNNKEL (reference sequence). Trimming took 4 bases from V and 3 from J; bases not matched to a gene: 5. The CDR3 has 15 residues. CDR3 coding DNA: TGTGCCAGCAGCCTAGGACAGGTGCCTAATGAAAAACTGTTTTTT. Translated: CASSLGQVPNEKLFF.

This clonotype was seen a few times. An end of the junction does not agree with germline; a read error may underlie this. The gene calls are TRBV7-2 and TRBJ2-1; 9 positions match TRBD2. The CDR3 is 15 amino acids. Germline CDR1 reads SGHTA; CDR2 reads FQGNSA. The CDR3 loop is CARSLAWRGGNEQFF. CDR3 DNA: TGTGCCAGGAGCTTAGCATGGCGGGGGGGGAATGAGCAGTTCTTC.

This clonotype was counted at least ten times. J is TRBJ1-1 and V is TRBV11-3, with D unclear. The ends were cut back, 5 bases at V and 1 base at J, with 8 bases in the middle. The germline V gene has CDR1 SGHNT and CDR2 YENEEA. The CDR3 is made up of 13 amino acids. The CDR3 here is CASSSTTNTEAFF. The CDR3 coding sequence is TGTGCCAGCAGCAGCACGACGAACACTGAAGCTTTCTTT.

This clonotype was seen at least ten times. CDR3: CASRANGAGVPSYNEQFF. The CDR3 DNA is TGTGCCAGCAGAGCCAATGGAGCGGGAGTCCCCTCCTACAATGAGCAGTTCTTC. The chain is built from TRBV27 and TRBJ2-1, with 8 bases that match TRBD2. The CDR3 has 18 amino acids. Germline CDR1 is MNHEY and CDR2 is SMNVEV (reference sequence). V lost 6 bases and J lost 0; bases outside the gene matches: 13.

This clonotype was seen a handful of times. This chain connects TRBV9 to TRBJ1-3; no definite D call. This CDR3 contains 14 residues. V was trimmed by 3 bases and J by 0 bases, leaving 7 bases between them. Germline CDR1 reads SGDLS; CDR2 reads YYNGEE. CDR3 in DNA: TGTGCCAGCAGCGGAGGCTTCTCTGGAAACACCATATATTTT. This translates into CASSGGFSGNTIYF.

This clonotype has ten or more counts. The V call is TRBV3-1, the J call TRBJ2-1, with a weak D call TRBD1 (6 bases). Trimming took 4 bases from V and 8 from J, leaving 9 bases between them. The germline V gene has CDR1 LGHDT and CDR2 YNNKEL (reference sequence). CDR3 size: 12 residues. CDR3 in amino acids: CASSRDTYEQFF. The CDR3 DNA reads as TGTGCCAGCAGCCGGGACACTTATGAGCAGTTCTTC.

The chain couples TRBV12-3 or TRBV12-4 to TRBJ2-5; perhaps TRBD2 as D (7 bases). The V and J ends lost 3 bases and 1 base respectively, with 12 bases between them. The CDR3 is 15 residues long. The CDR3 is CASSFTGGLQETQYF. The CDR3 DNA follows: TGTGCCAGCAGTTTTACGGGGGGCCTCCAAGAGACCCAGTACTTC.

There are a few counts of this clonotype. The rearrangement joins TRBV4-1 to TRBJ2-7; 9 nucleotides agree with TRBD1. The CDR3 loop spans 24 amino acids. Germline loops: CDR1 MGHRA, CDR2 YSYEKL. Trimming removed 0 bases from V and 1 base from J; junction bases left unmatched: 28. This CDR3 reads CASSQEYGTGKSKPAWGLSYEQYF. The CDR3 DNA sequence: TGCGCCAGCAGCCAAGAATACGGGACAGGGAAATCAAAGCCCGCTTGGGGCCTATCCTACGAGCAGTACTTC.

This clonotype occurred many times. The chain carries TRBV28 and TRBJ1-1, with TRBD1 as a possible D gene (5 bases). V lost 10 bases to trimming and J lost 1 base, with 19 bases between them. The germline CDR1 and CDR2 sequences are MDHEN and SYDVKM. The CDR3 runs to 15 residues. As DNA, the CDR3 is TGTGCCACACGAGGGCAGGGCGGGAGGAACACTGAAGCTTTCTTT. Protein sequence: CATRGQGGRNTEAFF.

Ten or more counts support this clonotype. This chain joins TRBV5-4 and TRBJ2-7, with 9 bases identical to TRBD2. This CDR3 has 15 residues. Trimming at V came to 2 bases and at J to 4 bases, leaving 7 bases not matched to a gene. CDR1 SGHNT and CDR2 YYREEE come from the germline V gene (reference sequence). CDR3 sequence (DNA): TGTGCCAGCAGCTTCAGCGGGAGGATCCAGTACGAGCAGTACTTC. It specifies CASSFSGRIQYEQYF.

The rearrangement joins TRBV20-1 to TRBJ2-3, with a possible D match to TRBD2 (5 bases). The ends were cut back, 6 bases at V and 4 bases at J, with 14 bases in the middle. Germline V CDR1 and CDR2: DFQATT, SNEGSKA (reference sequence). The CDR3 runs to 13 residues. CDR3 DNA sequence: TGCAGTGCCCTCCCGGGGATCGCAGATACGCAGTATTTT. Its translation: CSALPGIADTQYF.

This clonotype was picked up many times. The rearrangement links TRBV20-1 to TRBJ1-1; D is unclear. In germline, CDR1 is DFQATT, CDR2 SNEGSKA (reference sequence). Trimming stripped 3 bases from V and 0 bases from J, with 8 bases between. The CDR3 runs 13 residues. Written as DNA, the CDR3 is TGCAGTGCTAGTAAGACCATGAACACTGAAGCTTTCTTT. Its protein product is CSASKTMNTEAFF.

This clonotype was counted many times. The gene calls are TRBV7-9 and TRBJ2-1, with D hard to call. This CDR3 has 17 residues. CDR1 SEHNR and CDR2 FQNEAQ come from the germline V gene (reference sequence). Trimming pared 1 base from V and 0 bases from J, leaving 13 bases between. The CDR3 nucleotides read TGTGCCAGCAGCTTAGGAGATGAAATTAGCTCCTACAATGAGCAGTTCTTC. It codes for CASSLGDEISSYNEQFF.

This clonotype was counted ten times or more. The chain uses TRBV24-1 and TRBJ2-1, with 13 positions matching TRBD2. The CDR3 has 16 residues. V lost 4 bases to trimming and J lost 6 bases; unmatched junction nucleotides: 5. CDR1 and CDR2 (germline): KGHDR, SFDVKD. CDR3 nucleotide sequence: TGTGCCACCAGTGACCACGGACTAGCGGGAGCCAATGAGCAGTTCTTC. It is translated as CATSDHGLAGANEQFF.

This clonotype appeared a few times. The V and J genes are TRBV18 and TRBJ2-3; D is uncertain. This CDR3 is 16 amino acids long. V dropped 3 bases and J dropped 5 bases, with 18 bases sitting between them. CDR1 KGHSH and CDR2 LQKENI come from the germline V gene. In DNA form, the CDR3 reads TGTGCCAGCTCACCCCGTGTAACCATAAAGGGAGATACGCAGTATTTT. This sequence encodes CASSPRVTIKGDTQYF.

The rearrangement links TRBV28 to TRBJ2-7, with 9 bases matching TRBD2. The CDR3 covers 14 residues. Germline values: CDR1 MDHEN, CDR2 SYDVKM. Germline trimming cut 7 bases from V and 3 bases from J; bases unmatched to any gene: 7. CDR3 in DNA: TGTGCCAGCACCCGGACTAGCGACTTCTACGAGCAGTACTTC. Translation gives CASTRTSDFYEQYF.

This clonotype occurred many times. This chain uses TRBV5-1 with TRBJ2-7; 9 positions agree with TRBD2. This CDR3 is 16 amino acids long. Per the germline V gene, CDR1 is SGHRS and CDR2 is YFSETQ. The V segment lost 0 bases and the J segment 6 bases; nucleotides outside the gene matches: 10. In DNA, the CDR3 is TGCGCCAGCAGCTTGGGGCTAGCGGGACCATGGGGCGAGCAGTACTTC. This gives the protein CASSLGLAGPWGEQYF.

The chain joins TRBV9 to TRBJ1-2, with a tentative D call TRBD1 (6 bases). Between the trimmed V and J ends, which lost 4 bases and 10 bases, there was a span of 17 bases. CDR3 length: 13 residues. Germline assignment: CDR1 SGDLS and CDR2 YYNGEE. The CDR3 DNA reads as TGTGCCAGCAGCTCCCGGTGGGGGCTTGTCTACACCTTC. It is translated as CASSSRWGLVYTF.

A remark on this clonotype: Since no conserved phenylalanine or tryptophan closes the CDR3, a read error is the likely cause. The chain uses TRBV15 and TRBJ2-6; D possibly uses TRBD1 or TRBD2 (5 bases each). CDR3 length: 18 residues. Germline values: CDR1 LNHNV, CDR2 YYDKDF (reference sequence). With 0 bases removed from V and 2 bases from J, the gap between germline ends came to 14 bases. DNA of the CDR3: TGTGCCACCAGCAGAGATCCAGCAGGGAGAACTGGGGCCAACGTCCTGACTCTC. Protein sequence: CATSRDPAGRTGANVLTL.

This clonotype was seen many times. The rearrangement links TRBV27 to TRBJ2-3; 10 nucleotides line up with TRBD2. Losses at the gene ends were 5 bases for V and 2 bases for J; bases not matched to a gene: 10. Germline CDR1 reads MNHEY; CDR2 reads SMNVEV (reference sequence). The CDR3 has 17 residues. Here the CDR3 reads CASSPSKLAGYTDTQYF. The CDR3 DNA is TGTGCCAGCAGTCCCTCAAAACTAGCGGGATACACAGATACGCAGTATTTT.

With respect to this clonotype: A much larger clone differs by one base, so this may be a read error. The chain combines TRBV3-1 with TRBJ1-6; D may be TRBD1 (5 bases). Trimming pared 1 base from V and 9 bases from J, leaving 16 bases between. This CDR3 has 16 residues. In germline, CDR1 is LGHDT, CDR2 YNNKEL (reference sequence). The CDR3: CASSQALIRGGSPLHF. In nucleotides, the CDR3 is TGTGCCAGCAGCCAAGCGTTAATTAGGGGTGGTTCACCCCTCCACTTT.

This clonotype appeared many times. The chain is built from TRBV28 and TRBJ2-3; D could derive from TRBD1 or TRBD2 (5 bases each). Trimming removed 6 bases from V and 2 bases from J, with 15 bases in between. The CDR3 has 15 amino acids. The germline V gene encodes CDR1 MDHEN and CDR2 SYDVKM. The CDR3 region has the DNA TGTGCCAGCAGAGGGGAGAGTAAAAACACAGATACGCAGTATTTT. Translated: CASRGESKNTDTQYF.

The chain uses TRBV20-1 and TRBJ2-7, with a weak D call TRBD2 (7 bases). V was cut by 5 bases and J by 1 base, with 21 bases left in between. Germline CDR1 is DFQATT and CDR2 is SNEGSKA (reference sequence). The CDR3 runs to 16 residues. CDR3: CSAEGGLSAGSYEQYF. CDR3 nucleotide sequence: TGCAGTGCTGAGGGGGGGCTGTCTGCGGGTTCCTACGAGCAGTACTTC.